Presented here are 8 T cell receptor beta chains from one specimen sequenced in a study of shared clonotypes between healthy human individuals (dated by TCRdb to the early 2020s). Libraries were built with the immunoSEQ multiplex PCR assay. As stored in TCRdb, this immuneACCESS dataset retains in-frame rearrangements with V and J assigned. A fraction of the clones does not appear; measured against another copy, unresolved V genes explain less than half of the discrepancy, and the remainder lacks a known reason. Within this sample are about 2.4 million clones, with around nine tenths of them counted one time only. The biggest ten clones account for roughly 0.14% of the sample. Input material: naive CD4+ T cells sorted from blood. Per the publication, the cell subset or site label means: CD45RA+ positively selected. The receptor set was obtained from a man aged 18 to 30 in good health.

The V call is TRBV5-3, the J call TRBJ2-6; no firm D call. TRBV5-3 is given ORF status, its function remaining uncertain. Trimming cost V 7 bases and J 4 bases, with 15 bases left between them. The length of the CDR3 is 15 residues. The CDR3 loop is CARPMWVDGANVLTF. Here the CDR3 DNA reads TGTGCCAGACCAATGTGGGTGGACGGGGCCAACGTCCTGACTTTC.

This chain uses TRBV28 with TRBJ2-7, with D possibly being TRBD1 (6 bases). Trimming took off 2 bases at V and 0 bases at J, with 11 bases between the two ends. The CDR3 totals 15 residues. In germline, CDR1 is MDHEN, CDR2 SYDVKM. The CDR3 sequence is CASSLGGPTSYEQYF. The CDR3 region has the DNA TGTGCCAGCAGTTTAGGGGGCCCTACCTCCTACGAGCAGTACTTC.

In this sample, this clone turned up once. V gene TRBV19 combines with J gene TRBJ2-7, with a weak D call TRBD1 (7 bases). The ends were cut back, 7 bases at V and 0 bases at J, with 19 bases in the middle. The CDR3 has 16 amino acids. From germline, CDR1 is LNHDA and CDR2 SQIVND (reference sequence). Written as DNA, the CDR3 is TGTGCCAGTACCCCCGGGGGACAGATCGGCTCCTACGAGCAGTACTTC. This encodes CASTPGGQIGSYEQYF. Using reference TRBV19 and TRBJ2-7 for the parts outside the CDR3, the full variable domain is DGGITQSPKYLFRKEGQNVTLSCEQNLNHDAMYWYRQDPGQGLRLIYYSQIVNDFQKGDIAEGYSVSREKKESFPLTVTSAQKNPTAFYLCASTPGGQIGSYEQYFGPGTRLTVT.

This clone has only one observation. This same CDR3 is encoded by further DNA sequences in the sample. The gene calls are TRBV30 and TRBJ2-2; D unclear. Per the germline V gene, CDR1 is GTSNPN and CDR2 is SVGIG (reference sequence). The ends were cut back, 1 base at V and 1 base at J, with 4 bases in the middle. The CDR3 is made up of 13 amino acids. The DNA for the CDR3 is TGTGCCTGGAGTGGTGTGAACACCGGGGAGCTGTTTTTT. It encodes CAWSGVNTGELFF.

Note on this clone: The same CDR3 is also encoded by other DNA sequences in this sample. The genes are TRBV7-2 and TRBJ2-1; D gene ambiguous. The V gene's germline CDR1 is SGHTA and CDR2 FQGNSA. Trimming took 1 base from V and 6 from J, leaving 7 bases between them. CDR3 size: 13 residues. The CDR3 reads CASSLGQTNEQFF. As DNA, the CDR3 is TGTGCCAGCAGCTTAGGGCAGACCAATGAGCAGTTCTTC. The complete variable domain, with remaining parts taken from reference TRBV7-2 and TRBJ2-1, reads GAGVSQSPSNKVTEKGKDVELRCDPISGHTALYWYRQSLGQGLEFLIYFQGNSAPDKSGLPSDRFSAERTGGSVSTLTIQRTQQEDSAVYLCASSLGQTNEQFFGPGTRLTVL.

The CDR3 sequence is CASSLRSGPQETQYF. DNA of the CDR3: TGCGCCAGCAGCCTCAGAAGCGGCCCGCAAGAGACCCAGTACTTC. The rearrangement links TRBV5-1 to TRBJ2-5; D is possibly TRBD2 (5 bases). V was trimmed by 4 bases and J by 2 bases, leaving 15 bases between them. CDR3 size: 15 residues. CDR1 and CDR2 (germline): SGHRS, YFSETQ.

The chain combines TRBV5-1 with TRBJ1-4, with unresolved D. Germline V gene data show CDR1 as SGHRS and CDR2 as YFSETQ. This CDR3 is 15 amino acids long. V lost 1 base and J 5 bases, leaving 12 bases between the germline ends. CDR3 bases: TGCGCCAGCAGCTTGACCCGGCAAGGCAATGAAAAACTGTTTTTT. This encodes CASSLTRQGNEKLFF. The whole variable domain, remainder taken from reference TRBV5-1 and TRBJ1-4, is KAGVTQTPRYLIKTRGQQVTLSCSPISGHRSVSWYQQTPGQGLQFLFEYFSETQRNKGNFPGRFSGRQFSNSRSEMNVSTLELGDSALYLCASSLTRQGNEKLFFGSGTQLSVL.

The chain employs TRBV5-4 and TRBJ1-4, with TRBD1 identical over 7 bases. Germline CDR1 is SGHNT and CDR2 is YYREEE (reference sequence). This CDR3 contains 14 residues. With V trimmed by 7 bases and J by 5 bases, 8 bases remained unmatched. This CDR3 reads CASSHGGQNEKLFF. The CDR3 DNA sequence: TGTGCCAGCTCCCACGGGGGACAGAATGAAAAACTGTTTTTT.